The following is a T cell receptor (beta chain) sequence with its context. The sample originates from a study of blood T cell repertoires in COVID-19. CDR1 and CDR2 (germline): MNHEY, SVGAGI. The CDR3 has 13 residues. The V gene end was trimmed by 10 bases and the J gene end by 8 bases; junction bases not matched to a gene: 13. Here immunoSEQ multiplex PCR was the method, and the copy in TCRdb shows in-frame clones only, minus some. The table includes about 440,000 clones, 70% to 90% detected once. The genes are TRBV6-5 and TRBJ1-2; 7 nucleotides line up with TRBD1. The sequenced sample was PBMCs or T cells enriched from blood (not recorded which). The clonotype comes from a woman aged 18-29 years with acute COVID-19. The CDR3 here is CATSLDRVIGYTF. The CDR3 region has the DNA TGTGCCACCTCCTTAGACAGGGTAATAGGCTACACCTTC.